This T cell receptor beta chain was documented in a study of CD8 T cells in ankylosing spondylitis. Regarding the study as a whole: Several of the motif variants were reported before in synovial fluid and blood from reactive arthritis.

TCRdb independently ran MiXCR on the 5' RACE reads; one entry per CDR3 protein. Seen here are around 120,000 distinct CDR3 sequences, around 24% observed once, and the top ten hold over 9%. This CDR3 has 16 amino acids. The V and J ends lost 4 bases and 0 bases respectively, with 13 bases between them. Germline V lookup: CDR1 SGHDT, CDR2 YYEEEE. A word on this clonotype: Its specificity is unknown.

The origin of this receptor is a male donor with ankylosing spondylitis. The sequencing input was synovial fluid, either unsorted or a sorted T cell fraction (not recorded which). The chain links TRBV5-6 to TRBJ2-2; D is ambiguous. The CDR3 DNA is TGTGCCAGCAGCCGACCCACAGCCGCGAACACCGGGGAGCTGTTTTTT. It translates to CASSRPTAANTGELFF.